The rows below give T cell receptor beta chains drawn from one sample of a study of T cell changes during pregnancy in multiple sclerosis. The protocol was immunoSEQ multiplex PCR, while the TCRdb copy is restricted to in-frame clones and leaves out a portion. The table shows approximately 47,000 clones, with about 94% occurring only once. This specimen was CD4+ T cells from peripheral blood mononuclear cells, taken in the first trimester of pregnancy. These receptors all stem from a female donor with multiple sclerosis, enrolled in a pregnancy study. CDR3s include the opening cysteine and the closing phenylalanine or tryptophan. The D gene is left open where the match is weak. Expanded clones are given a class, and other clones once, few, many or no size at all.

.,.,TRBV2,TRBJ1-4,TGTGCCAGCGGACTGTCCGAAAAACTGTTTTTT,CASGLSEKLFF
TRBD1,.,TRBV7-6,TRBJ1-3,TGTGCCAGCAGCCGGGACAGGGCCTTTGTGACCTCTGGAAACACCATATATTTT,CASSRDRAFVTSGNTIYF
.,.,TRBV19,TRBJ1-2,TGTGCCATCTACGGAGGCTATGGCTACACCTTC,CAIYGGYGYTF
.,.,TRBV6-5,TRBJ1-6,TGTGCCAGCTATCCGTACAAGTCCTATAATTCACCCCTCCACTTT,CASYPYKSYNSPLHF
.,.,TRBV7-8,TRBJ1-1,TGTGCCAGCAGCTTAGACTTTGTAAGGGGCCGGCGGGCTTTCTTT,CASSLDFVRGRRAFF
.,.,TRBV5-7,TRBJ1-1,TGTGCCAGCAGCTTGTGGGGGCACCATATGAACACTGAAGCTTTCTTT,CASSLWGHHMNTEAFF
.,.,TRBV19,TRBJ2-3,TGTGCCAGTAGTCAGGGACTGCTTAGCACAGATACGCAGTATTTT,CASSQGLLSTDTQYF
TRBD2,.,TRBV11-3,TRBJ2-5,TGTGCCAGCAGCCAGACGGGGGGTTTCCAAGAGACCCAGTACTTC,CASSQTGGFQETQYF
TRBD2,.,TRBV30,TRBJ2-7,TGTGCCTGGAGGTATAGCGGGGGGGGCTACGAGCAGTACTTC,CAWRYSGGGYEQYF
.,once,TRBV30,TRBJ2-3,TGTGCCTGGTTCTCATGGGGAGGGCAGTATTTT,CAWFSWGGQYF
.,.,TRBV19,TRBJ2-3,TGTGCCAGCCAGAATTCCCGCACAGATACGCAGTATTTT,CASQNSRTDTQYF
.,.,TRBV7-3,TRBJ2-7,TGTGCCAGCAGCCCTCAACCCGGGATACCCGCCTACGAGCAGTACTTC,CASSPQPGIPAYEQYF
.,.,TRBV7-2,TRBJ1-2,TGTGCCAGCAGCTTAGTCGCCGGGACACAGGGCTACACCTTC,CASSLVAGTQGYTF
TRBD1,once,TRBV5-4,TRBJ2-1,TGTGCCAGCAGGGGGGGACAGGGACCCTACAATGAGCAGTTCTTC,CASRGGQGPYNEQFF
TRBD1,.,TRBV6-1,TRBJ1-1,TGTGCCAGCAGCCCTGGACAGGCACGGACTGAAGCTTTCTTT,CASSPGQARTEAFF
.,.,TRBV6-6,TRBJ2-4,TGTGCCAGCAGTTACTCGAGGGACATTCAGTACTTC,CASSYSRDIQYF
.,.,TRBV7-9,TRBJ1-2,TGTGCCAGCAGCTTAGCACCGGGGGTTTATGGCTACACCTTC,CASSLAPGVYGYTF
TRBD1,.,TRBV6-9,TRBJ1-6,TGTGCCAGCAGGGACAGGGGGCATAATTCACCCCTCCACTTT,CASRDRGHNSPLHF
.,.,TRBV25-1,TRBJ2-5,TGTGCCAGCAGTGAAGCCGGATCCAGGGAGACCCAGTACTTC,CASSEAGSRETQYF
.,.,TRBV18,TRBJ2-3,TGTGCCAGCTCATATACAGGGTCCACAGATACGCAGTATTTT,CASSYTGSTDTQYF
TRBD1,.,TRBV5-4,TRBJ1-2,TGTGCCAGCAGCCTACAAAGCAGGGGGCCTAAGGATGGCTACACCTTC,CASSLQSRGPKDGYTF
TRBD2,.,TRBV10-3,TRBJ2-3,TGTGCCATCAGCCTTACTAGCGGGGGGAGGAGCGGCACAGATACGCAGTATTTT,CAISLTSGGRSGTDTQYF
TRBD1,.,TRBV27,TRBJ2-7,TGTGCCAGCAGTTTACGGGACAGGGTTGGCGAGCAGTACTTC,CASSLRDRVGEQYF
.,.,TRBV7-9,TRBJ1-1,TGTGCCAGCAGCTTAGCGGTTAGAGCTTTCTTT,CASSLAVRAFF
TRBD1,.,TRBV7-6,TRBJ2-7,TGTGCCAGCAGCGGCGGGACAGGGGCCGGGTTCTGGGACTACGAGCAGTACTTC,CASSGGTGAGFWDYEQYF
.,once,TRBV28,TRBJ1-3,TGTGCCAGCAGTTTGGGCACGCGTCTTTTTGGAAACACCATATATTTT,CASSLGTRLFGNTIYF